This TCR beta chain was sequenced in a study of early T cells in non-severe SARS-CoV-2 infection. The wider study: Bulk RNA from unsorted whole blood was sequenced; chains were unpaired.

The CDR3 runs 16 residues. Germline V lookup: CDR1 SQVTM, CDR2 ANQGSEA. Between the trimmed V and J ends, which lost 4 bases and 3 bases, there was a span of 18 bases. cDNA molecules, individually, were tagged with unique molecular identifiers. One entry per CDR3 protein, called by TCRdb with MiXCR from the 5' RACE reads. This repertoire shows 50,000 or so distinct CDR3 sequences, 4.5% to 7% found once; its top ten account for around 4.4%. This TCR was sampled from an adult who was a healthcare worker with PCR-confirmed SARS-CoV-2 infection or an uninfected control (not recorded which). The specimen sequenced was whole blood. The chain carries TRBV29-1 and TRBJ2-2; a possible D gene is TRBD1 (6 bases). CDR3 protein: CSVVSRTKGDTGELFF. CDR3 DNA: TGCAGCGTTGTTAGCAGAACGAAGGGGGACACCGGGGAGCTGTTTTTT.